This T cell receptor beta chain was sequenced during a study of blood T cell repertoires in COVID-19. Germline V gene lookup returns CDR1 MNHEY and CDR2 SMNVEV (reference sequence). The V segment lost 6 bases and the J segment 8 bases; nucleotides outside the gene matches: 11. This CDR3 has 14 residues. The table came from immunoSEQ multiplex PCR; TCRdb's copy has only in-frame clones and leaves some out. The sample includes 70,000 to 100,000 clones, approximately 80% of them seen just once. The sequenced sample consisted of peripheral blood. The chain couples TRBV27 to TRBJ1-1, with 8 bases that match TRBD1. The receptor comes from a woman older than 75 with acute or convalescent COVID-19. Here the CDR3 reads CASSPGTGPIEAFF. CDR3 in DNA: TGTGCCAGCAGCCCTGGGACAGGCCCGATCGAAGCTTTCTTT.